Listed below are T cell receptor beta chains from one sample, sequenced in a study of blood T cell repertoires in COVID-19. The assay was immunoSEQ multiplex PCR, and TCRdb's table has in-frame clones only and misses some. The sample lists about 73,000 clones, roughly 88% occurring once. Sequenced input: peripheral blood. The receptors were sampled from an elderly man with active or convalescent COVID-19. Each CDR3 is given with its conserved first and last residue. A D gene is named only where the DNA matches it firmly. Clone size is shown for a subset of rows, as once, few, many or a class of expanded clone.

>TRBJ1-3|TRBV11-2|NA|NA
TGTGCCACCCAGCGGGGAAACACCATATATTTT
CATQRGNTIYF
>TRBJ2-2|TRBV6-2/TRBV6-3|NA|NA
TGTGCCAGCAGTTTGCAAGCGACCGGGGAGCTGTTTTTT
CASSLQATGELFF
>TRBJ1-1|TRBV18|once|NA
TGTGCCAGCTCACCACCTTGGGGGGTGGGTACTGAAGCTTTCTTT
CASSPPWGVGTEAFF
>TRBJ2-2|TRBV2|NA|NA
TGTGCCAGCAGTCGGGCCGGGGAGCTATTTTTT
CASSRAGELFF
>TRBJ2-5|TRBV19|NA|TRBD1
TGTGCCAGTAGTCCACAGGGGGCTCTTGGTTCCGAGACCCAGTACTTC
CASSPQGALGSETQYF
>TRBJ2-2|TRBV9|NA|NA
TGTGCCAGCAGCGTAGTGAGCGGAACCGGGGAGCTGTTTTTT
CASSVVSGTGELFF
>TRBJ2-2|TRBV29-1|NA|NA
TGCAGCGTTATAGAAGCCGCCGGGGAGCTGTTTTTT
CSVIEAAGELFF
>TRBJ2-3|TRBV12-5|NA|NA
TGTGCTAGTGGTTTGGTTAGGACTCTCGACACGCAGTATTTT
CASGLVRTLDTQYF
>TRBJ1-5|TRBV21-1|NA|NA
TGTGCCAGCACCTTAAAGAGGGGGCGGGACAATCAGCCCCAGCATTTT
CASTLKRGRDNQPQHF
>TRBJ2-5|TRBV6-6|NA|NA
TGTGCCAGCAGTTACAGTCCCAGACAAGAGACCCAGTACTTC
CASSYSPRQETQYF
>TRBJ1-1|TRBV6-2/TRBV6-3|NA|NA
TGTGCCAGCAGTTGGATCCCCGGGACAACCATGAACACTGAAGCTTTCTTT
CASSWIPGTTMNTEAFF
>TRBJ2-1|TRBV6-2/TRBV6-3|NA|TRBD2
TGTGCCAGCAGTTCCCTCGGGGGGTATGAGCAGTTCTTC
CASSSLGGYEQFF
>TRBJ2-2|TRBV10-3|few|NA
TGTGCCATCAGTGGGCAGGGTAGAGGCGGGGAGCTGTTTTTT
CAISGQGRGGELFF
>TRBJ2-2|TRBV3-1/TRBV3-2|NA|NA
TGTGCCAGCAGCCAAGGCGCGGGCCGGGTCACCGGGGAGCTGTTTTTT
CASSQGAGRVTGELFF
>TRBJ2-1|TRBV6-6|NA|TRBD2
TGTGCCAGCAGTCCGGCTAGCGGGAGGGCCCCACGCTCCTACAATGAGCAGTTCTTC
CASSPASGRAPRSYNEQFF
>TRBJ2-5|TRBV11-3|NA|TRBD1
TGTGCCAGCGGCAGGACAGGCCAAGAGACCCAGTACTTC
CASGRTGQETQYF
>TRBJ1-1|TRBV3-1/TRBV3-2|once|NA
TGTGCCAGCAGCCAAGACACTTTGAACACTGAAGCTTTCTTT
CASSQDTLNTEAFF
>TRBJ2-1|TRBV5-1|NA|NA
TGCGCCAGCAGCTTAGTAGGACAGCGAAGCTCCTACAATGAGCAGTTCTTC
CASSLVGQRSSYNEQFF
>TRBJ1-5|TRBV4-1|NA|NA
TGCGCCAGCAGCCAAGGCCCGGAGGCGCGGCGGCCCCAGCATTTT
CASSQGPEARRPQHF
>TRBJ2-5|TRBV9|NA|NA
TGTGCCAGCAGCGTACGGGAGAGGGAGACCCAGTACTTC
CASSVRERETQYF
>TRBJ2-7|TRBV6-2/TRBV6-3|NA|TRBD1
TGTGCCAGCAGTTCCCCGGGACAGGGTGGATACGAGCAGTACTTC
CASSSPGQGGYEQYF
>TRBJ2-3|TRBV5-1|few|TRBD1
TGCGCCAGCAGGCCGGGACAGGGATATACGCAGTATTTT
CASRPGQGYTQYF
>TRBJ2-3|TRBV10-3|NA|NA
TGTGCCATCAGTGCGACTAGCACAGATACGCAGTATTTT
CAISATSTDTQYF
>TRBJ1-2|TRBV6-5|NA|TRBD1
TGTGCCAGCAGTACAGGGGGCTTTGGCTACACCTTC
CASSTGGFGYTF
>TRBJ1-5|TRBV30|NA|TRBD1
TGTGCCTGGAGTGTACGGTCTAGGACAGGCTTTTTGCCCCAGCATTTT
CAWSVRSRTGFLPQHF
>TRBJ1-2|TRBV10-3|NA|NA
TGTGCCATCAGTGAGTCTTATATTCAGGACTATGGCTACACCTTC
CAISESYIQDYGYTF
>TRBJ1-2|TRBV6-2/TRBV6-3|NA|TRBD1
TGTGCCAGCAGTCTACAGGGGGCGCTTGGCTACACCTTC
CASSLQGALGYTF
>TRBJ1-5|TRBV2|once|TRBD1
TGTGCCAGCAGTTCCGGACAGGACAATCAGCCCCAGCATTTT
CASSSGQDNQPQHF
>TRBJ2-5|TRBV7-9|NA|TRBD1
TGTGCCAGCAGCTTAGCCGGGACAGAGAAAGAGACCCAGTACTTC
CASSLAGTEKETQYF
>TRBJ1-2|TRBV27|NA|NA
TGTGCCAGCCGCAAGGGGTCGAACTATGGCTACACCTTC
CASRKGSNYGYTF
>TRBJ2-6|TRBV5-5|NA|NA
TGTGCCAGCAGCTTGTTCAGGGGGGAGGCCAACGTCCTGACTTTC
CASSLFRGEANVLTF
>TRBJ2-2|TRBV7-6|NA|NA
TGTGCCAGCAGCTTAGTGTGGGGCGGCACCGGGGAGCTGTTTTTT
CASSLVWGGTGELFF
>TRBJ2-5|TRBV5-1|NA|NA
TGCGCCAGCAGCTTGGGAGGTGGGGGCGGAGAGACCCAGTACTTC
CASSLGGGGGETQYF
>TRBJ2-5|TRBV5-4|few|TRBD1
TGTGCCAGCAGCTTGATGAGAAGGACAGGGGGTTCAGAGACCCAGTACTTC
CASSLMRRTGGSETQYF
>TRBJ1-2|TRBV2|NA|NA
TGTGCCAGGACCGGGGGGAACTATGGCTACACCTTC
CARTGGNYGYTF